Listed below are T cell receptor beta chains from one sample, sequenced in a study of blood T cell repertoires in COVID-19. The assay was immunoSEQ multiplex PCR, and TCRdb's table has in-frame clones only and misses some. The table records more than 90,000 clones, more than 75% of them present only once. The source material was peripheral blood. These receptor sequences come from an older man with acute or convalescent COVID-19. CDR3s include the opening cysteine and the closing phenylalanine or tryptophan. The D gene is left open where the match is weak. Clone size appears in some rows only: once, few, many, or a class for an expanded clone.

j_gene,d_gene,abundance,v_gene,CDR3aa,CDR3nt
TRBJ1-4,TRBD1,-,TRBV19,CASRTGQRREKLFF,TGTGCCAGTAGGACGGGACAGCGGAGGGAAAAACTGTTTTTT
TRBJ2-7,-,-,TRBV28,CASTSEAYEQYF,TGTGCCAGCACCAGCGAGGCCTACGAGCAGTACTTC
TRBJ1-1,-,-,TRBV4-1,CASSLQAVGMNTEAFF,TGCGCCAGCAGCCTTCAAGCGGTGGGGATGAACACTGAAGCTTTCTTT
TRBJ1-1,TRBD1,once,TRBV5-6,CASSLTGEGVSTEAFF,TGTGCCAGCAGCTTGACAGGGGAAGGGGTGAGCACTGAAGCTTTCTTT
TRBJ1-6,-,-,TRBV2,CASSDTGSSYNSPLHF,TGTGCCAGCAGTGATACAGGGAGCTCCTATAATTCACCCCTCCACTTT
TRBJ2-3,-,-,TRBV30,CAWSVSVDTQYF,TGTGCCTGGAGTGTATCGGTAGATACGCAGTATTTT
TRBJ2-2,-,-,TRBV6-2/TRBV6-3,CASSSYYTGELFF,TGTGCCAGCAGCTCTTACTACACCGGGGAGCTGTTTTTT
TRBJ1-4,TRBD1,-,TRBV3-1/TRBV3-2,CASRRTGGNEKLFF,TGTGCCAGCAGACGCACAGGGGGGAATGAAAAACTGTTTTTT
TRBJ1-5,TRBD1,few,TRBV7-2,CASSEDRGVQPQHF,TGTGCCAGCAGCGAAGACAGGGGGGTGCAGCCCCAGCATTTT
TRBJ2-1,TRBD2,few,TRBV6-2/TRBV6-3,CASSYFASGRANEQFF,TGTGCCAGCAGTTACTTTGCTAGCGGGAGAGCCAATGAGCAGTTCTTC
TRBJ1-2,-,-,TRBV20-1,CSARSGPNWTF,TGCAGTGCTAGGAGCGGGCCTAATTGGACCTTC
TRBJ2-5,TRBD2,once,TRBV3-1/TRBV3-2,CASSPNLAGGQETQYF,TGTGCCAGCAGCCCCAATCTAGCGGGAGGACAAGAGACCCAGTACTTC
TRBJ1-3,TRBD1,-,TRBV27,CASKRTGVNTIYF,TGTGCCAGCAAAAGGACAGGGGTAAACACCATATATTTT
TRBJ1-6,-,-,TRBV18,CASSPGRGSNSPLHF,TGTGCCAGCTCACCGGGCAGGGGCTCTAATTCACCCCTCCACTTT
TRBJ1-2,TRBD1,-,TRBV6-6,CATGTGGFSSGYTF,TGTGCAACTGGGACAGGGGGCTTCTCGAGTGGCTACACCTTC
TRBJ1-2,-,-,TRBV27,CASKGQGQYYGYTF,TGTGCCAGCAAGGGGCAGGGGCAATACTATGGCTACACCTTC
TRBJ2-1,-,once,TRBV19,CASSIRGQPGNEQFF,TGTGCCAGTAGTATAAGGGGACAACCCGGGAATGAGCAGTTCTTC
TRBJ1-2,-,-,TRBV14,CASSPGQQINYGYTF,TGTGCCAGCAGCCCCGGACAGCAAATTAACTATGGCTACACCTTC
TRBJ2-5,TRBD2,-,TRBV5-6,CASSLGGSGRRETQYF,TGTGCCAGCAGCTTGGGTGGTAGCGGGAGAAGGGAGACCCAGTACTTC
TRBJ1-2,-,-,TRBV11-2,CASSLLQDANYGYTF,TGTGCCAGCAGCTTACTCCAGGATGCCAACTATGGCTACACCTTC
TRBJ2-1,TRBD1,-,TRBV19,CASSIYRGRGNEQFF,TGTGCCAGTAGTATATACAGGGGACGCGGCAATGAGCAGTTCTTC
TRBJ1-1,-,-,TRBV6-2/TRBV6-3,CASSYSSGKPSRMNTEAFF,TGTGCCAGCAGTTACTCGTCAGGGAAACCCAGTAGGATGAACACTGAAGCTTTCTTT
TRBJ2-3,-,-,TRBV5-1,CASSLGGGTDTQYF,TGCGCCAGCAGCTTGGGCGGGGGCACAGATACGCAGTATTTT
TRBJ2-3,-,-,TRBV5-1,CASRPVGGSDTQYF,TGCGCCAGCAGACCGGTGGGGGGAAGCGATACGCAGTATTTT
TRBJ2-7,-,-,TRBV9,CASSEGLERYEQYF,TGTGCCAGCAGCGAGGGACTCGAGCGGTACGAGCAGTACTTC
TRBJ2-7,TRBD1,-,TRBV11-3,CASSLGGGTNYEQYF,TGTGCCAGCAGCTTAGGAGGGGGCACCAACTACGAGCAGTACTTC
TRBJ1-1,TRBD1,once,TRBV28,CASSPRHRGTEAFF,TGTGCCAGCAGTCCCCGGCACAGGGGAACTGAAGCTTTCTTT
TRBJ1-6,-,medium-sized,TRBV7-2,CASRPGQHNSPLHF,TGTGCCAGCCGCCCGGGACAACATAATTCACCCCTCCACTTT
TRBJ1-2,-,medium-sized,TRBV5-1,CASSLTQYYGYTF,TGCGCCAGCAGCTTGACACAGTACTATGGCTACACCTTC
TRBJ1-6,TRBD1,once,TRBV9,CASSLYDRGHSPLHF,TGTGCCAGCAGCTTATACGACAGGGGGCACTCACCCCTCCACTTT
TRBJ1-5,TRBD1,-,TRBV19,CASSISGGGQPQHF,TGTGCCAGTAGTATTTCAGGGGGCGGTCAGCCCCAGCATTTT
TRBJ2-2,-,-,TRBV6-5,CASSFRGNTGELFF,TGTGCCAGCAGTTTCAGGGGGAACACCGGGGAGCTGTTTTTT
TRBJ1-6,TRBD1,-,TRBV6-2/TRBV6-3,CASSDRGFDSPLHF,TGTGCCAGCAGCGACAGGGGCTTCGATTCACCCCTCCACTTT
TRBJ2-7,TRBD2,-,TRBV7-8,CASSLSTSGSGWAYYEQYF,TGTGCCAGCAGCTTATCGACTAGCGGGAGTGGTTGGGCTTACTACGAGCAGTACTTC
TRBJ2-3,TRBD1,-,TRBV6-5,CASSYYRGLSTDTQYF,TGTGCCAGCAGTTACTACAGGGGGCTTAGCACAGATACGCAGTATTTT
TRBJ1-2,-,-,TRBV27,CTQRGHRGYTF,TGTACCCAGCGGGGGCATCGTGGCTACACCTTC
TRBJ1-3,-,-,TRBV7-6,CASSLEQFSGNTIYF,TGTGCCAGCAGCTTGGAACAGTTCTCTGGAAACACCATATATTTT
TRBJ1-3,TRBD1,-,TRBV14,CASRRGGANTIYF,TGTGCCAGCCGACGAGGGGGCGCGAACACCATATATTTT
TRBJ2-3,-,-,TRBV6-1,CASSEEQTDTQYF,TGTGCCAGCAGTGAAGAACAGACAGATACGCAGTATTTT
TRBJ2-1,TRBD2,few,TRBV18,CASSPTPGLAGGEQFF,TGTGCCAGCTCACCAACACCGGGACTAGCGGGAGGTGAGCAGTTCTTC
TRBJ1-6,-,-,TRBV7-9,CASSFDRYPPLHF,TGTGCCAGCAGCTTCGACAGGTACCCACCCCTCCACTTT
TRBJ2-7,-,-,TRBV28,CASRQLAPYEQYF,TGTGCCAGCAGACAGTTGGCCCCCTACGAGCAGTACTTC
TRBJ1-1,-,many,TRBV19,CASSRTDRTLNTEAFF,TGTGCCAGTAGTAGAACCGACAGGACCTTGAACACTGAAGCTTTCTTT
TRBJ2-7,TRBD1,once,TRBV29-1,CSARRGTGPYEQYF,TGCAGCGCAAGAAGGGGGACAGGGCCCTACGAGCAGTACTTC
TRBJ2-7,-,-,TRBV12-3/TRBV12-4,CASTDQIDEQYF,TGTGCCAGCACAGATCAAATCGACGAGCAGTACTTC
TRBJ2-7,TRBD1,-,TRBV25-1,CASSESRTGAKQYF,TGTGCCAGCAGTGAATCGAGGACAGGGGCGAAGCAGTACTTC
TRBJ2-4,-,-,TRBV19,CASTLEQTMGIQYF,TGTGCCAGTACCTTGGAACAGACGATGGGCATTCAGTACTTC
TRBJ2-7,-,-,TRBV7-6,CASSLGAGAYEQYF,TGTGCCAGCAGCTTAGGAGCCGGGGCCTACGAGCAGTACTTC
TRBJ2-5,TRBD1,-,TRBV5-1,CASSLGGTGDETQYF,TGCGCCAGCAGCTTGGGGGGGACAGGGGACGAGACCCAGTACTTC
TRBJ1-5,-,-,TRBV6-2/TRBV6-3,CASSLDSNQPQHF,TGTGCCAGCAGCCTAGATAGCAATCAGCCCCAGCATTTT
TRBJ1-6,-,-,TRBV12-3/TRBV12-4,CASRPRDSPLHF,TGTGCCAGCAGACCCAGGGATTCACCCCTCCACTTT
TRBJ2-7,-,-,TRBV6-1,CASSEWAAGYEQYF,TGTGCCAGCAGTGAATGGGCAGCTGGATACGAGCAGTACTTC
TRBJ1-5,-,-,TRBV7-2,CASSLVPTDSSRQPQHF,TGTGCCAGCAGCTTAGTTCCGACAGATTCTTCCCGTCAGCCCCAGCATTTT
TRBJ1-6,-,-,TRBV3-1/TRBV3-2,CASSQALGVSPLHF,TGTGCCAGCAGCCAAGCACTCGGGGTCTCACCCCTCCACTTT